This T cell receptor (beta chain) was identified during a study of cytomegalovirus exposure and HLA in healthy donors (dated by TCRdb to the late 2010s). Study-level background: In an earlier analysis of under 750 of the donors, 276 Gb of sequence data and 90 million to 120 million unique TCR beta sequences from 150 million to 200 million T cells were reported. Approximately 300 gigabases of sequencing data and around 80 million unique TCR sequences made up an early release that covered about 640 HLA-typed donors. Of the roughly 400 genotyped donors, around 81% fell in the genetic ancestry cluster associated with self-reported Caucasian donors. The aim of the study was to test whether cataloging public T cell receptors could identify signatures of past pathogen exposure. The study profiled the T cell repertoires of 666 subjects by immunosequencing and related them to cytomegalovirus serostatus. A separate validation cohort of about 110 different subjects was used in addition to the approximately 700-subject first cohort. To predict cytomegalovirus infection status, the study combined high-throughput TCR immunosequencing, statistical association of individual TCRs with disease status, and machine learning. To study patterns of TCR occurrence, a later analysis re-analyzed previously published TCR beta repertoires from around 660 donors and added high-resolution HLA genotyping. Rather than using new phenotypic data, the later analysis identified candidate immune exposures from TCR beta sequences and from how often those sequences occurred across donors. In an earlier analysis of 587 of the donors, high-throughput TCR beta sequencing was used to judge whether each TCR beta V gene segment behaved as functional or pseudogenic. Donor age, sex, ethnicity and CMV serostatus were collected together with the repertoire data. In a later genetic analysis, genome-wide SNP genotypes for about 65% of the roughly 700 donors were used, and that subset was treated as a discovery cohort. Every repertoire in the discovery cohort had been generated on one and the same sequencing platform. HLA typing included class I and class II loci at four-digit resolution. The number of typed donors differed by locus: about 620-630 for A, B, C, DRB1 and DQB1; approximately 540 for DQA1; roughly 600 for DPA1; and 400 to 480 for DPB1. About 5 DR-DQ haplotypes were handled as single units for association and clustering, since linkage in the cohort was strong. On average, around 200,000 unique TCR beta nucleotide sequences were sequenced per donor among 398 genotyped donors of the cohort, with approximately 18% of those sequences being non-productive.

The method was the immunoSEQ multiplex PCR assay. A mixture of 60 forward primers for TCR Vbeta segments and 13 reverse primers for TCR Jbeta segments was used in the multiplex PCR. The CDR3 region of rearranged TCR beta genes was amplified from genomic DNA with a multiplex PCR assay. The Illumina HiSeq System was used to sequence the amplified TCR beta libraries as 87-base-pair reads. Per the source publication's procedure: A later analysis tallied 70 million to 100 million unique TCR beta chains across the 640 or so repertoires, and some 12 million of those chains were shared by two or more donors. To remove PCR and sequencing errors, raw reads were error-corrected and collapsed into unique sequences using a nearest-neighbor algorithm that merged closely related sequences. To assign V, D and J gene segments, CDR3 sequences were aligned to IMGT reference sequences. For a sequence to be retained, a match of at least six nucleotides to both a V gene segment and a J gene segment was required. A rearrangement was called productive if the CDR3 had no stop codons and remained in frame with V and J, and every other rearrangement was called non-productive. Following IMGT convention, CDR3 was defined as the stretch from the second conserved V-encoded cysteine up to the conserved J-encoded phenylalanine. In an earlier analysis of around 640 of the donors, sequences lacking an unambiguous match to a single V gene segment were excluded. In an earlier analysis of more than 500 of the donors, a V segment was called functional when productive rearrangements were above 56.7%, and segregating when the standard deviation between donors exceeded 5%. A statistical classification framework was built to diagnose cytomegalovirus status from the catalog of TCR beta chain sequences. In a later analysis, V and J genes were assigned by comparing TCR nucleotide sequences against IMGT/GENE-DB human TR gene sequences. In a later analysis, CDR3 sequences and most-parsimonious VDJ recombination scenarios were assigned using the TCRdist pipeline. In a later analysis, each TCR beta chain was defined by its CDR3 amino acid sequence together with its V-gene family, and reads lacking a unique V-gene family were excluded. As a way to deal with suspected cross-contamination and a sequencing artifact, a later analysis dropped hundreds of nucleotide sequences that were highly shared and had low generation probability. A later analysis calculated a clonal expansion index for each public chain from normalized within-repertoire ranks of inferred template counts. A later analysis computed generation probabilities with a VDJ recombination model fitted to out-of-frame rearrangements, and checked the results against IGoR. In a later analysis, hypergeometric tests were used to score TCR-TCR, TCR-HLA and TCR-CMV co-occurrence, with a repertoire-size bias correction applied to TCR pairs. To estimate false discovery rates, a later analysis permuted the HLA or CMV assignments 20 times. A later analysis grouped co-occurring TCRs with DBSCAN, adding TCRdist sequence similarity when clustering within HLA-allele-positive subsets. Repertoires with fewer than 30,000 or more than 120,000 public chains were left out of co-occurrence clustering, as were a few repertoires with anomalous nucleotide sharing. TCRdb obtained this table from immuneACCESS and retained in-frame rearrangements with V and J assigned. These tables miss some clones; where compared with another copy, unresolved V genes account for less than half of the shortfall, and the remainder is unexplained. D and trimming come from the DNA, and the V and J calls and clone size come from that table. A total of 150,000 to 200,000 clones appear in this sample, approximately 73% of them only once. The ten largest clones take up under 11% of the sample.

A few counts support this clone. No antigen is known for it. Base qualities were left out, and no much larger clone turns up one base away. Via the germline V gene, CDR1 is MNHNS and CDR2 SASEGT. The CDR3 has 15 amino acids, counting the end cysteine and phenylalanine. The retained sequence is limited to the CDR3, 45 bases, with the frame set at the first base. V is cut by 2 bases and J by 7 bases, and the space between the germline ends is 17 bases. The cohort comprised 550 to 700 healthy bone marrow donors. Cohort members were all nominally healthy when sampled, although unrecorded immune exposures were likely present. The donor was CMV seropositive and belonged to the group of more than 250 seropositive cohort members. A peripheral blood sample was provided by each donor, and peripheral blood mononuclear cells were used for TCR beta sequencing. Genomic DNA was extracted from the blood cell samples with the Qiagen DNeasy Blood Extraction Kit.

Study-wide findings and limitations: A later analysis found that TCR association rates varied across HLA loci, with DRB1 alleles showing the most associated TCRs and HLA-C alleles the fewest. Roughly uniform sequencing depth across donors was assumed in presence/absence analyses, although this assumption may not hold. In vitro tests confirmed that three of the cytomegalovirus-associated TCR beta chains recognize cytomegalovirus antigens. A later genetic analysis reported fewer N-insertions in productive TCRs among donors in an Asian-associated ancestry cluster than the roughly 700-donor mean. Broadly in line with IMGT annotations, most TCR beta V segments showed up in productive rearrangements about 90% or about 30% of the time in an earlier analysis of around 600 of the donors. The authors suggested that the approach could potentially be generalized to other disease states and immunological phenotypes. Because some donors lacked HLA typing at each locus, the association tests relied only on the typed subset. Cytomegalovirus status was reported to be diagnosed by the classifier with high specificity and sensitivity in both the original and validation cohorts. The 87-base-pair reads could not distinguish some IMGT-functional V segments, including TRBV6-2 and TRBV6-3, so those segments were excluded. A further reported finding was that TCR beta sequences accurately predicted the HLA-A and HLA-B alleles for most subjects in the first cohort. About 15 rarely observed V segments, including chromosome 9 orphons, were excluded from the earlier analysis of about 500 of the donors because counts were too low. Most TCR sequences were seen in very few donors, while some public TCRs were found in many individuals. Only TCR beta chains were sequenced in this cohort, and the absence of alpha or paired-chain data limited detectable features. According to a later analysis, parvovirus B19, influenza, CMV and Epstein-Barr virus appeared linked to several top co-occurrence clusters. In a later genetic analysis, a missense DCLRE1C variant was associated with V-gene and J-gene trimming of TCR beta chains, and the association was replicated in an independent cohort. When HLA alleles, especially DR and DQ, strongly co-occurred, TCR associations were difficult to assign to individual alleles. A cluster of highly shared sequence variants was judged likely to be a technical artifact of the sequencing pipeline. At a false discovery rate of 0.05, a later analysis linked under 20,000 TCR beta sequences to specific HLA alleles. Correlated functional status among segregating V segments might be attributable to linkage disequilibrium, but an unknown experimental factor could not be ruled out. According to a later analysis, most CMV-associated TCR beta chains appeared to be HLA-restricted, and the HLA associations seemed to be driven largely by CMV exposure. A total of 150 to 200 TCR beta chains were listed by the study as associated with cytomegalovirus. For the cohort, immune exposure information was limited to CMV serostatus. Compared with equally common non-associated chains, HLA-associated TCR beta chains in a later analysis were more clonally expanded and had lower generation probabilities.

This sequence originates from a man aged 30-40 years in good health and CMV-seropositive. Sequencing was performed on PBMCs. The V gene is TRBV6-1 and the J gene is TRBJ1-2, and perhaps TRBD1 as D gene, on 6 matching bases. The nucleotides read TGTGCCAGCAGTGAATTCGACAGGCCTTTTACTGGCTACACCTTC. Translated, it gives CASSEFDRPFTGYTF.